Listed below are T cell receptor beta chains from one sample, sequenced in a study. TCRdb passed the RT-PCR reads through MiXCR, listing each CDR3 protein once. This sample has fewer than 800,000 distinct CDR3 sequences; 14% occur once, and the top ten carry 3% to 4.5%. The sequencing input was memory CD4+ T cells from blood. The source of these receptors is a female donor in good health, serving as a healthy control. CDR3s include the opening cysteine and the closing phenylalanine or tryptophan. D genes are given only for firm matches. Clone size is not always given. Where it is, it says once, few, many or a class for expanded clones.

J | V | length | D | size | DNA | CDR3
TRBJ2-5 | TRBV4-1 | 16 | TRBD2 | few | TGCGCCAGCAGCCATGATCCAGGGACTAGCTTCCAGACCCAGTACTTC | CASSHDPGTSFQTQYF
TRBJ1-1 | TRBV20-1 | 14 | TRBD1 | NA | TGCAGTGCTAGAGATTTCACCGGGACAGCTGAAGCTTTCTTT | CSARDFTGTAEAFF
TRBJ1-1 | TRBV20-1 | 14 | NA | few | TGCAGTGCTCGTCACCTATTGGGTGGTGTTGAAGCTTTCTTT | CSARHLLGGVEAFF
TRBJ2-7 | TRBV6-1 | 14 | NA | NA | TGTGCCAGCAGTGAAGCCGGGACTCATTACGAGCAGTACTTC | CASSEAGTHYEQYF
TRBJ2-7 | TRBV7-2 | 18 | TRBD2 | few | TGTGCCAGCAGCCCCGACTTTAAACCGGGACTAGCTTCCGACGAGCAGTACTTC | CASSPDFKPGLASDEQYF
TRBJ2-5 | TRBV10-3 | 12 | NA | NA | TGTGCCATCAGTGTCGGGGGAGAGACCCAGTACTTC | CAISVGGETQYF
TRBJ1-2 | TRBV18 | 14 | NA | many | TGTGCCAGCTCACCATCCGACGGGTCGGATGGCTACACCTTC | CASSPSDGSDGYTF
TRBJ2-7 | TRBV18 | 15 | NA | NA | TGTGCCAGCTCACGCCGAGGCAGGGATGGGGCCGAGCAGTACTTC | CASSRRGRDGAEQYF
TRBJ1-4 | TRBV15 | 12 | NA | NA | TGTGCCACCAGCACGGTTAATGAAAAACTGTTTTTT | CATSTVNEKLFF
TRBJ2-2 | TRBV28 | 14 | TRBD1 | NA | TGTGCCAGCAGTGTAGACAGGGCCACCGGGGAGCTGTTTTTT | CASSVDRATGELFF
TRBJ1-5 | TRBV6-2/TRBV6-3 | 14 | NA | few | TGTGCCAGCAGTTCGGACGCCGGGGGGCCGCCCCAGCATTTT | CASSSDAGGPPQHF
TRBJ1-1 | TRBV3-1 | 16 | NA | NA | TGTGCCAGCAGCCAAGATGGGGGCCAGGGGAACACTGAAGCTTTCTTT | CASSQDGGQGNTEAFF
TRBJ1-1 | TRBV7-9 | 16 | NA | few | TGTGCCAGCAGCCGGAGCGCTTCGGGACGGACCTTTGAAGCTTTCTTT | CASSRSASGRTFEAFF
TRBJ2-3 | TRBV10-3 | 13 | NA | many | TGTGCCACAAGCAGGTCTAGCACAGATACGCAGTATTTT | CATSRSSTDTQYF
TRBJ2-7 | TRBV10-3 | 16 | TRBD2 | many | TGTGCCATCGAGTCGGTTGTTAGCGGGAGGTCCTACGAGCAGTACTTC | CAIESVVSGRSYEQYF
TRBJ1-1 | TRBV20-1 | 14 | NA | few | TGCAGTGCTAGAGAGAGTCCCGGGAACACTGAAGCTTTCTTT | CSARESPGNTEAFF
TRBJ1-2 | TRBV20-1 | 14 | TRBD1 | few | TGCAGTGCTAGAGGATGGCAGGGGGCCTATGGCTACACCTTC | CSARGWQGAYGYTF
TRBJ2-3 | TRBV7-2 | 12 | NA | few | TGTGCCAGCAGCTCACCCCTTGATACGCAGTATTTT | CASSSPLDTQYF
TRBJ1-1 | TRBV5-1 | 16 | TRBD1 | NA | TGCGCCAGCAGCCTCTTTCCGGGACAGGGGAACACTGAAGCTTTCTTT | CASSLFPGQGNTEAFF
TRBJ1-5 | TRBV5-1 | 14 | TRBD1 | NA | TGCGCCAGCAGCCCCGGACAGGGGGATCAGCCCCAGCATTTT | CASSPGQGDQPQHF
TRBJ2-1 | TRBV5-1 | 16 | TRBD2 | NA | TGCGCCAGCAGCCGGGGGGGGCGGGAGTATCGCAATGAGCAGTTCTTC | CASSRGGREYRNEQFF
TRBJ2-7 | TRBV24-1 | 16 | NA | NA | TGTGCCACCAGTGATGTAGGGACGGCGGGTACCTACGAGCAGTACTTC | CATSDVGTAGTYEQYF
TRBJ2-7 | TRBV7-8 | 15 | TRBD1 | few | TGTGCCAGCAGCTTAGTAGCATCCCAACGGACAGGGCAGTACTTC | CASSLVASQRTGQYF
TRBJ1-1 | TRBV10-3 | 13 | NA | few | TGTGCCATCAGTGGGCGGACGAACACTGAAGCTTTCTTT | CAISGRTNTEAFF